The next 25 T cell receptor beta chains were all read from a single sample in a study of radiation and T cells in renal cell carcinoma. The repertoire was sequenced with immunoSEQ multiplex PCR; TCRdb's copy has only in-frame clones and lacks some. In the table there are 97,000 or so clones, approximately 82% of which are singletons. Time point here: blood 4 weeks post-SBRT, at nephrectomy. Treatment described: 15 Gy SBRT to primary tumor, nephrectomy 4 weeks later. The source material was blood, sampled from a patient whose treatment included radiotherapy and nephrectomy. The receptors stem from a man between 60 and 75 years old with renal cell carcinoma.

The V gene is TRBV5-4, the J gene TRBJ1-2; 8 bases align to TRBD1. The CDR3 totals 14 residues. The germline CDR1 and CDR2 sequences are SGHNT and YYREEE (reference sequence). Unmatched junction bases numbered 4, after V lost 0 bases and J lost 6 bases. CDR3 region: CASSLARGLDGYTF. The CDR3 bases are TGTGCCAGCAGCTTGGCCAGGGGGCTGGATGGCTACACCTTC.

The chain uses TRBV19 and TRBJ2-7, with D perhaps TRBD1 (5 bases). Germline V gene data show CDR1 as LNHDA and CDR2 as SQIVND (reference sequence). The CDR3 runs 14 residues. Trimming removed 1 base at V and 1 base at J, with 8 bases between. The CDR3 here is CASSIVGASYEQYF. CDR3 nucleotide sequence: TGTGCCAGTAGTATAGTAGGGGCATCCTACGAGCAGTACTTC.

This sequence joins TRBV29-1 and TRBJ1-5; 8 bases line up with TRBD1. The CDR3 contains 13 residues. Germline V gene lookup returns CDR1 SQVTM and CDR2 ANQGSEA. Trimming took 4 bases from V and 7 from J; bases not matched to a gene: 6. The CDR3 nucleotides read TGCAGCGTTGGACAGGGGCTGTACCAGCCCCAGCATTTT. Its translation is CSVGQGLYQPQHF.

The chain employs TRBV28 and TRBJ2-5; D possibly matches TRBD1 or TRBD2 (6 bases each). Trimming took off 7 bases at V and 2 bases at J, with 14 bases between the two ends. The length of the CDR3 is 14 residues. Germline V gene sequence: CDR1 MDHEN, CDR2 SYDVKM. DNA for the CDR3: TGTGCCAGCACCTTCTGGGGGGCTCAAGAGACCCAGTACTTC. Residues: CASTFWGAQETQYF. Together with reference TRBV28 and TRBJ2-5, the CDR3 gives the full variable domain: DVKVTQSSRYLVKRTGEKVFLECVQDMDHENMFWYRQDPGLGLRLIYFSYDVKMKEKGDIPEGYSVSREKKERFSLILESASTNQTSMYLCASTFWGAQETQYFGPGTRLLVL.

The chain links TRBV15 to TRBJ1-2; a possible D gene is TRBD1 (5 bases). Germline lookup yields CDR1 LNHNV and CDR2 YYDKDF (reference sequence). The CDR3 runs 14 residues. Between the trimmed V and J ends, which lost 1 base and 8 bases, there was a span of 14 bases. The CDR3 protein is CATSRAGGNRGYTF. The CDR3 region has the DNA TGTGCCACCAGCAGAGCGGGGGGTAACCGGGGCTACACCTTC. The full variable domain, completed using reference TRBV15 and TRBJ1-2, is DAMVIQNPRYQVTQFGKPVTLSCSQTLNHNVMYWYQQKSSQAPKLLFHYYDKDFNNEADTPDNFQSRRPNTSFCFLDIRSPGLGDTAMYLCATSRAGGNRGYTFGSGTRLTVV.

The chain combines TRBV5-1 with TRBJ2-1; 8 positions agree with TRBD1. Germline values: CDR1 SGHRS, CDR2 YFSETQ. The V and J ends lost 0 bases and 13 bases, in that order; junction bases with no gene match: 9. The CDR3 extends over 14 amino acids. CDR3 region: CASSLGETGVGQFF. The CDR3 region has the DNA TGCGCCAGCAGCTTGGGGGAGACAGGGGTGGGTCAGTTCTTC.

This sequence joins TRBV15 and TRBJ1-3, with D unclear. Trimming removed 8 bases from V and 0 bases from J, with 5 bases in between. Germline V gene lookup returns CDR1 LNHNV and CDR2 YYDKDF (reference sequence). CDR3 size: 12 residues. The CDR3 sequence is CATLSSGNTIYF. The CDR3 DNA follows: TGTGCCACCTTGAGCTCTGGAAACACCATATATTTT.

This clone was detected once. V usage is TRBV27 and J usage is TRBJ2-7, with a possible D match to TRBD1 (6 bases). Germline CDR1 MNHEY, CDR2 SMNVEV (reference sequence). This CDR3 region has 16 residues. Between the trimmed V and J ends, which lost 1 base and 1 base, there was a span of 14 bases. This chain's CDR3 is CASSLWGHGGSYEQYF. CDR3 in DNA: TGTGCCAGCAGTTTATGGGGGCATGGGGGATCCTACGAGCAGTACTTC.

The V gene is TRBV2, the J gene TRBJ1-1, with D uncertain. Germline V gene lookup returns CDR1 SNHLY and CDR2 FYNNEI. The CDR3 spans 17 residues. Trimming took 6 bases from V and 0 from J, leaving 20 bases between them. The CDR3: CASSDGVGGILNTEAFF. In DNA form, the CDR3 reads TGTGCCAGCAGCGACGGGGTGGGCGGAATTTTGAACACTGAAGCTTTCTTT.

The V and J genes are TRBV18 and TRBJ2-7; weak D call: TRBD2 (6 bases). The length of the CDR3 is 13 residues. CDR1 is KGHSH and CDR2 is LQKENI in the germline V gene. Between the trimmed V and J ends, which lost 7 bases and 7 bases, there was a span of 17 bases. Written as DNA, the CDR3 is TGTGCCAGCTTGACCGACCGGGAGCAGGAGCAGTACTTC. Translated: CASLTDREQEQYF.

The chain couples TRBV5-4 to TRBJ2-2; D not certain. Germline assignment: CDR1 SGHNT and CDR2 YYREEE (reference sequence). V lost 8 bases to trimming and J lost 1 base, with 9 bases between them. The CDR3 is made up of 13 amino acids. As DNA, the CDR3 is TGTGCCAGTTCCCTCCAGAACACCGGGGAGCTGTTTTTT. Encoded protein: CASSLQNTGELFF.

The J gene is TRBJ2-5, the V gene TRBV11-3; weak D call: TRBD1 (6 bases). This CDR3 is built from 15 residues. The V end was cut by 1 base, the J end by 3 bases, with 12 bases between. Germline-derived CDR1 and CDR2 are SGHNT and YENEEA. The CDR3 spells CASSLGRQEKETQYF. CDR3 in DNA: TGTGCCAGCAGCTTAGGGAGACAGGAAAAAGAGACCCAGTACTTC.

The chain employs TRBV5-1 and TRBJ2-1; 13 positions agree with TRBD2. Germline values: CDR1 SGHRS, CDR2 YFSETQ. Trimming cost V 0 bases and J 6 bases; bases outside gene matches: 12. The CDR3 has 19 amino acids. CDR3 loop: CASSLGFPGLAGLGNEQFF. The CDR3 coding sequence is TGCGCCAGCAGCTTGGGGTTTCCGGGACTAGCGGGATTAGGCAATGAGCAGTTCTTC. The full variable domain, rest sourced from reference TRBV5-1 and TRBJ2-1, is KAGVTQTPRYLIKTRGQQVTLSCSPISGHRSVSWYQQTPGQGLQFLFEYFSETQRNKGNFPGRFSGRQFSNSRSEMNVSTLELGDSALYLCASSLGFPGLAGLGNEQFFGPGTRLTVL.

This sequence joins TRBV7-2 and TRBJ2-7; 7 bases match TRBD2. Germline V gene sequence: CDR1 SGHTA, CDR2 FQGNSA. V dropped 4 bases and J dropped 7; count of bases not matched to a gene: 7. This CDR3 has 13 amino acids. CDR3 sequence (DNA): TGTGCCAGCAGCTGGGGAGGGGAGGGGGAGCAGTACTTC. Translated: CASSWGGEGEQYF.

The chain combines TRBV5-1 with TRBJ2-2; no reliable D call. From germline, CDR1 is SGHRS and CDR2 YFSETQ. V gave up 7 bases and J gave up 4 bases, with 14 bases separating them. The length of the CDR3 is 14 residues. The CDR3 bases are TGCGCCAGCCTTCCCCGGTTGGGCACCGGGGAGCTGTTTTTT. Encoded protein: CASLPRLGTGELFF.

The CDR3 is CASSRETGGAENEQFF. CDR3 bases: TGTGCCAGCAGCCGAGAGACAGGGGGCGCTGAGAATGAGCAGTTCTTC. V gene TRBV14 combines with J gene TRBJ2-1; 10 bases map to TRBD1. Germline V gives CDR1 SGHDN, CDR2 FVKESK. The trim removed 4 bases at V and 7 bases at J, leaving 10 bases unmatched. The CDR3 extends over 16 amino acids.

The chain combines TRBV7-9 with TRBJ2-2; tentatively, D is TRBD1 or TRBD2 (6 bases each). The CDR3 runs 19 residues. V was clipped by 4 bases and J by 4 bases, with 25 bases between them. CDR1 and CDR2 from the germline V gene are SEHNR and FQNEAQ (reference sequence). DNA of the CDR3: TGTGCCAGCAGCTGGGGTGGGGCGCGGGACACTTATGCCACCGGGGAGCTGTTTTTT. This sequence encodes CASSWGGARDTYATGELFF.

The V and J genes are TRBV5-4 and TRBJ2-7; 8 nucleotides line up with TRBD2. This CDR3 has 14 residues. Trimming at V came to 4 bases and at J to 2 bases, leaving 5 bases not matched to a gene. The germline gives CDR1 SGHNT, CDR2 YYREEE (reference sequence). CDR3 protein: CASSNIAGTYEQYF. The CDR3 bases are TGTGCCAGCAGCAACATAGCGGGGACCTACGAGCAGTACTTC.

This chain connects TRBV5-6 to TRBJ2-2; TRBD2 might be the D (6 bases). V was shortened by 4 bases and J by 5 bases, with 15 bases between the two germline ends. The CDR3 is 15 amino acids. CDR1 SGHDT and CDR2 YYEEEE come from the germline V gene. CDR3: CASSPGTLATGELFF. CDR3 DNA: TGTGCCAGCAGCCCGGGGACTTTAGCTACCGGGGAGCTGTTTTTT.

This rearrangement joins TRBV10-1 to TRBJ2-1; D remains unclear. This CDR3 has 8 amino acids. Germline-derived CDR1 and CDR2 are WNHNN and SYGVQD (reference sequence). V was clipped by 4 bases and J by 14 bases, with 3 bases between them. The CDR3 coding sequence is TGCGCCAGCAGTGTTAAGTTCTTC. Protein product: CASSVKFF.

The chain combines TRBV4-1 with TRBJ2-3, with D possibly being TRBD2 (5 bases). The length of the CDR3 is 13 residues. V was shortened by 2 bases and J by 5 bases, with 8 bases between the two germline ends. Germline loops: CDR1 MGHRA, CDR2 YSYEKL. The CDR3 DNA is TGCGCCAGCAGCCAAACTAGAGGAGATACGCAGTATTTT. This translates into CASSQTRGDTQYF.

The rearrangement uses TRBV10-1 and TRBJ2-7; D remains unclear. There are 13 residues in the CDR3. The V and J ends lost 0 bases and 6 bases respectively, with 9 bases between them. Germline CDR1 WNHNN, CDR2 SYGVQD (reference sequence). CDR3 nucleotides: TGCGCCAGCAGTGAGTCGTCCCGGGTCGAGCAGTACTTC. Translated: CASSESSRVEQYF.

This rearrangement joins TRBV10-1 to TRBJ1-1; D gene ambiguous. The germline V gene encodes CDR1 WNHNN and CDR2 SYGVQD (reference sequence). The V end was cut by 5 bases, the J end by 1 base, with 8 bases between. This CDR3 has 13 amino acids. The CDR3: CASSRAKNTEAFF. The CDR3 coding sequence is TGCGCCAGCAGTCGGGCGAAGAACACTGAAGCTTTCTTT.

The genes are TRBV25-1 and TRBJ1-3; no definite D call. The germline CDR1 and CDR2 sequences are MGHDK and SYGVNS. Trimming took off 2 bases at V and 2 bases at J, with 10 bases between the two ends. The CDR3 runs to 15 residues. Here the CDR3 DNA reads TGTGCCAGCAGTGAACGGCGTTCTGCTGGAAACACCATATATTTT. Translated: CASSERRSAGNTIYF.

This chain links TRBV27 with TRBJ2-7; D call uncertain. This CDR3 is built from 15 residues. V was shortened by 5 bases and J by 2 bases, with 16 bases between the two germline ends. Germline CDR1 is MNHEY and CDR2 is SMNVEV (reference sequence). The chain's CDR3 is CASSPSLSRAYEQYF. The CDR3, as DNA: TGTGCCAGCAGTCCTTCGCTCAGCCGGGCCTACGAGCAGTACTTC.